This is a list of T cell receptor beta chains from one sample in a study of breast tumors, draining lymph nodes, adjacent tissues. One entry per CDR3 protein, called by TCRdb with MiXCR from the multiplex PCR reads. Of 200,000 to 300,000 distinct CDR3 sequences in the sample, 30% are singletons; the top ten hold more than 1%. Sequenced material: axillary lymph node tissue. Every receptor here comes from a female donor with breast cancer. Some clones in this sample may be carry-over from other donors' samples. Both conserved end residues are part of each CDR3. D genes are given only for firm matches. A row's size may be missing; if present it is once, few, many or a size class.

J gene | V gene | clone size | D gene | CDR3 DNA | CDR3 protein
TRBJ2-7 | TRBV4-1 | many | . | TGCGCCAGCAGCCAAGATCAGACATACGAGCAGTACTTC | CASSQDQTYEQYF
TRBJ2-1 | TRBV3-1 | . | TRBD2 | TGTGCCAGCAGCCGCCGGGGACTAGCGGGGGTTGAGCTGTTCTTC | CASSRRGLAGVELFF
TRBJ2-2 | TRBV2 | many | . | TGTGCCAGCAGTGAAACCCCCCCCGGACGGAACACCGGGGAGCTGTTTTTT | CASSETPPGRNTGELFF
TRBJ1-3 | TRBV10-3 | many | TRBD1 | TGTGCCATCAGGGGACAGGACTCTGGAAACACCATATATTTT | CAIRGQDSGNTIYF
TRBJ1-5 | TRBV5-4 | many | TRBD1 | TGTGCCAGCAGCCGTCAGGGGGTTGCTAATCAGCCCCAGCATTTT | CASSRQGVANQPQHF
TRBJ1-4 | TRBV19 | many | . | TGTGCCAGTAGCCCACAAGTTGCAACTAATGAAAAACTGTTTTTT | CASSPQVATNEKLFF
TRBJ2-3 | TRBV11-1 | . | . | TGTGCCAGCAGCTTAGACGACGCCACAGATATGCAGTATTTC | CASSLDDATDMQYF
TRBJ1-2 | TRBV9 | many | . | TGTGCCAGCAGCGCTGACGGGGCTTATGGCTACACCTTC | CASSADGAYGYTF
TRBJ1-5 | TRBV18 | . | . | TGTGCCAGCTCAGACCAAGGGAATCAGCCCCAGCATTTT | CASSDQGNQPQHF
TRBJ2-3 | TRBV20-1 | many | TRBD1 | TGCAGTGGGACCGGGACAGGGTCCTCAGATACGCAGTATTTT | CSGTGTGSSDTQYF
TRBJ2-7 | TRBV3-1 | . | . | TGTGCCAGCAGCCCAAGAGGGGGGAATCGGGAGCAGTACTTC | CASSPRGGNREQYF
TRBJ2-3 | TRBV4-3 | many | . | TGCGCCAGCAGCCAAGATTGGTTAGCGGCAGATACGCAGTATTTT | CASSQDWLAADTQYF
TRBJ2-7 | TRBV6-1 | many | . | TGTGCCAGCAGTGAAAGCCCTTCCACTACAGGCGAGCAGTACTTC | CASSESPSTTGEQYF
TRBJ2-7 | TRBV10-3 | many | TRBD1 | TGTGCCATCAGTGGGGACAGGGGGTCCTACGAGCAGTACTTC | CAISGDRGSYEQYF
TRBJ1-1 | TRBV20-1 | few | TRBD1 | TGCAGTGCGGTCGAACAGGGGGCGCGAACTGAAGCTTTCTTT | CSAVEQGARTEAFF
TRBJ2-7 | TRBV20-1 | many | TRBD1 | TGCAGTACTCGGGACAGGGACTACGAGCAGTACTTC | CSTRDRDYEQYF
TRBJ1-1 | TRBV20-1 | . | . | TGCAGTGCTAGTTCTACGGGGGCTCTCCGCCGGGGTGAAGCTTTCTTT | CSASSTGALRRGEAFF
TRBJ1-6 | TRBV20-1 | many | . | TGCAGTGCTAGAGCCCAGGGCAATTCACCCCTCCACTTT | CSARAQGNSPLHF
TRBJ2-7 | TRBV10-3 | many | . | TGTGCCATCAGGTTTCATGGTAGCTACGAGCAGTACTTC | CAIRFHGSYEQYF
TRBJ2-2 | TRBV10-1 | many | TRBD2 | TGCGCCAGCAGTCGCCAAGCGGGAGTTAACACCGGGGAGCTGTTTTTT | CASSRQAGVNTGELFF
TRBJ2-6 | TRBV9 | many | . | TGTGCCAGCAGCGCGGAGGGGGGTCCCAAGCGGGCTGGGGCCAACGTCCTGACTTTC | CASSAEGGPKRAGANVLTF
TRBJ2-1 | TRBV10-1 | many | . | TGCGCCAGCAGTGCCGTCGGGCTCGCTGAGCAGTTCTTC | CASSAVGLAEQFF
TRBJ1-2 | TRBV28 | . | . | TGTGCCAGCAGTGGGGGGGACGGTCTCTATGGCTACACCTTC | CASSGGDGLYGYTF
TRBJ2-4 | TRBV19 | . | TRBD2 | TGTGCCAGTAGAGCGGTGGGGGGGGCCAAAAACATTCAGTACTTC | CASRAVGGAKNIQYF
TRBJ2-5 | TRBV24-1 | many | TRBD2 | TGTGCCACCAGTGAAGGGACTAGCGGGTGGCGGCAAGAGACCCAGTACTTC | CATSEGTSGWRQETQYF
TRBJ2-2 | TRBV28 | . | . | TGTGCTTCACAGGGAGAAGTAGGGGAGCTGTTTTTT | CASQGEVGELFF
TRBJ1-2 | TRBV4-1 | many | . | TGCGCCAGCAGCCAGCTTCTAACTATGGGTTACACCTTC | CASSQLLTMGYTF
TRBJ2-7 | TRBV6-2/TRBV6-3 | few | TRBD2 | TGTGCCAGCAGAGCGGGAGGGAAGGTCGAGCAGTACTTC | CASRAGGKVEQYF
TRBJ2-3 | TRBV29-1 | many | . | TGCAGCGTCTTAGCAGATAACACAGATACGCAGTATTTT | CSVLADNTDTQYF
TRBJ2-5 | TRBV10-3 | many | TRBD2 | TGTGCCATCCGGACTAGTTCCCAAGAGACCCAGTACTTC | CAIRTSSQETQYF
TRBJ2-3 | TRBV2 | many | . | TGTGCCAGCACCCAGGGTAGGGCAGATACGCAGTATTTT | CASTQGRADTQYF
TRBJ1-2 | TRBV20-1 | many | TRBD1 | TGCAGTGTTAGCGGACAGGGGTCTAACTATGGCTACACCTTC | CSVSGQGSNYGYTF
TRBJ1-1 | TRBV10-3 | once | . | TGTGCCATCCGAGCCCCAAACACTGAAGCTTTCTTT | CAIRAPNTEAFF
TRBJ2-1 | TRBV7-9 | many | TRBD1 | TGTGCCAGCAGCCCACAGGGGGCGGGTGAGCAGTTCTTC | CASSPQGAGEQFF
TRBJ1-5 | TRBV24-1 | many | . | TGTGCCACCAGCAGAGGGGACAATCAGCCCCAGCATTTT | CATSRGDNQPQHF
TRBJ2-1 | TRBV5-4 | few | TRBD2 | TGTGCCAGCAGCTTGGCCTTTAGCGGGAGTTACAATGAGCAGTTCTTC | CASSLAFSGSYNEQFF
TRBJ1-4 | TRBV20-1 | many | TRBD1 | TGCAGTGCTGCACAAGGGACAGGGGAAGGGCTGAATGAAAAACTGTTTTTT | CSAAQGTGEGLNEKLFF
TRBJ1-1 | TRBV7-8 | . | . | TGTGCCAGCAGCCCCGCTGGTATGAACACTGAAGCTTTCTTT | CASSPAGMNTEAFF
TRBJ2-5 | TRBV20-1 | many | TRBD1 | TGCAGTGCTAGAGATGGGACAGGGACCTTCCAAGAGACCCAGTACTTC | CSARDGTGTFQETQYF
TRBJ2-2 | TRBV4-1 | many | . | TGCGCCAGCAGCCAAGTGTCAGGGCACTCCACAACCGGGGAGCTGTTTTTT | CASSQVSGHSTTGELFF
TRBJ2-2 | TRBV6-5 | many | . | TGTGCCAGCACCCCGAGCCACCTTCACACCGGGGAGCTGTTTTTT | CASTPSHLHTGELFF
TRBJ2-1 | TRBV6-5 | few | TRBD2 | TGTGCCAGCAGTTACCGGGGGGGCTCAGGGGATGAGCAGTTCTTC | CASSYRGGSGDEQFF
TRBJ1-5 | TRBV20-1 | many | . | TGCAGTGCTAGAGGTGGAGGGCCCCAGCATTTT | CSARGGGPQHF
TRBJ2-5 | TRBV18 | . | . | TGTGCCAGCTCACCAAACGTAGGGAAAGGGGAGACCCAGTACTTC | CASSPNVGKGETQYF
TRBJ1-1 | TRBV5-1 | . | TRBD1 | TGCGCCAGCAGCGCCTCAGGGGGCCGGACTGAAGCTTTCTTT | CASSASGGRTEAFF
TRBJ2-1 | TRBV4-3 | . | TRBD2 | TGCGCCAGCAGCCGAGGGACTAGCGTCTCCTACAATGAGCAGTTCTTC | CASSRGTSVSYNEQFF
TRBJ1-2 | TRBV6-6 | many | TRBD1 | TGTGCCAGCAGTTTCTCCGACAGGGGGTCGGTTGGCTACACCTTC | CASSFSDRGSVGYTF
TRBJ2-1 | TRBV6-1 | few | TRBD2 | TGTGCCAGCAGTAAACTAGCGGCTCCCTACAATGAGCAGTTCTTC | CASSKLAAPYNEQFF
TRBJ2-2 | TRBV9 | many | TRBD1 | TGTGCCAGCAGTGTCGGGGACAGGGCTTACACCGGGGAGCTGTTTTTT | CASSVGDRAYTGELFF
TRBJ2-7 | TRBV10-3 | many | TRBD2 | TGTGCCATAAGCGGGACGTTCCTCTACGAGCAGTACTTC | CAISGTFLYEQYF
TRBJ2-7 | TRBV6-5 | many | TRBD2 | TGTGCCAGCAGTTACTCAGGACTAGCGGGATACGAGCAGTACTTC | CASSYSGLAGYEQYF
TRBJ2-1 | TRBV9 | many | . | TGTGCCAGCAGTACCAGACTAGGCAACAATGAGCAGTTCTTC | CASSTRLGNNEQFF
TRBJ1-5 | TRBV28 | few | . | TGTGCCAGCAGACGAAAAGGAGTCGGCGGGAATCAGCCCCAGCATTTT | CASRRKGVGGNQPQHF
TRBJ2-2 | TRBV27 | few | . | TGTGCCAGCAGTCTCCTAAGGGCCCCGATCGCCGGGGAGCTGTTTTTT | CASSLLRAPIAGELFF
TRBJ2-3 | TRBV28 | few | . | TGTGCCAGCAGTTCCACAGGCCCCGCAGATACGCAGTATTTT | CASSSTGPADTQYF
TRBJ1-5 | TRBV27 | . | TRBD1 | TGTGCCAGCAGTCGAGGGGGCCTTAGCAATCAGCCCCAGCATTTT | CASSRGGLSNQPQHF